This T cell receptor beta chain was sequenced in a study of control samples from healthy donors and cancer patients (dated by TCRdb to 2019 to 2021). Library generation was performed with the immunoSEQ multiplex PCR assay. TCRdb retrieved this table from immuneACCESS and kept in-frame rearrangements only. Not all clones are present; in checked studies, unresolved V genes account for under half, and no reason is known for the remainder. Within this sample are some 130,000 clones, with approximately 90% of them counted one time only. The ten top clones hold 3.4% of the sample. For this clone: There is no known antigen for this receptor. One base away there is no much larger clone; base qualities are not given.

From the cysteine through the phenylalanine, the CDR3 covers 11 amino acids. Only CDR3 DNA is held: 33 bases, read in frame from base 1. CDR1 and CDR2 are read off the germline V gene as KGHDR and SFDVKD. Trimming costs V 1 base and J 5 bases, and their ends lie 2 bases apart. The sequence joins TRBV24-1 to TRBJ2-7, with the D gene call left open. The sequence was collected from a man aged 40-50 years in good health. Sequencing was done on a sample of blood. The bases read TGTGCCACCAGTGATTTAGACGAGCAGTACTTC. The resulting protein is CATSDLDEQYF.